This T cell receptor beta chain was profiled in a study of T cell responses to AZD1222 COVID-19 vaccine. Across the whole study: The study pooled second doses at about 4 or about 12 weeks.

About this clone: What it binds is unknown.

V shed 5 bases and J shed 0 bases, with 11 bases lying between them. There are 15 residues in the CDR3. Per germline, CDR1 SGHVS and CDR2 FQNEAQ. Study observations and caveats: A rise in Spike-specific TCR breadth and depth followed two AZD1222 doses. Just six AZD1222 recipients tested seropositive at baseline.

Method: immunoSEQ multiplex PCR; TCRdb's copy keeps in-frame clones and lacks some. The table has roughly 120,000 clones, approximately 90% seen once. The V call is TRBV7-8, the J call TRBJ1-5; D is uncertain. This specimen consisted of peripheral blood, obtained on day 0 of AZD1222 vaccination. This TCR came from an adult in good health. The CDR3 DNA reads as TGTGCCAGCAGCCCCCCCTGGCCTAGCAATCAGCCCCAGCATTTT. This gives the protein CASSPPWPSNQPQHF.